This T cell receptor (beta chain) was obtained from a study of T cell responses to AZD1222 COVID-19 vaccine. Study-level points and caveats: Donors were chiefly white British, with a greater number of females, and clonal diversity was perhaps underestimated. Unmutated variant regions reportedly attract nearly half of all spike-specific TCRs. No repertoire was sampled before or during the peak T cell response, only after it.

For this clone: Its target is unknown.

Assay used: immunoSEQ multiplex PCR; TCRdb lists only in-frame clones, some missing. The sample has more than 90,000 clones; 70% to 90% are singletons. The CDR3 is 15 residues long. Germline loops: CDR1 SGHVS, CDR2 FQNEAQ. V lost 5 bases, J lost 1 base, and 12 bases lay in between. The source material was peripheral blood, sampled 28 days after the second AZD1222 dose. V and J are TRBV7-8 and TRBJ2-4, with D maybe TRBD1 (5 bases). This clonotype was obtained from an adult who received the AZD1222 COVID-19 vaccine. The CDR3, as DNA: TGTGCCAGCAGCGTACAGGTTGCGGCCAAAAACATTCAGTACTTC. Protein product: CASSVQVAAKNIQYF.